This section outlines one T cell receptor beta chain sequence together with its context. The data belong to a study of T cells in Graves' hyperthyroidism and ophthalmopathy. Trimming removed 3 bases from V and 5 bases from J, with 11 bases in between. Germline V gives CDR1 MNHEY, CDR2 SMNVEV (reference sequence). This CDR3 contains 14 residues. Authors of the study amplified TCR beta CDR3 regions from RNA transcripts. The HTBI primer set drove a first-round RT-PCR of the TCR CDR3. Via MiXCR, TCRdb re-called the multiplex PCR reads, giving one row per CDR3 protein. The data show fewer than 450,000 distinct CDR3 sequences, with approximately 16% seen just once and under 25% held by the top ten.

The sequence derives from a woman in her fifties or sixties with Graves' ophthalmopathy. The rearrangement uses TRBV27 and TRBJ2-1; D not resolved. Sequencing input: blood. CDR3 residues: CASSFSDTNNEQFF. CDR3 nucleotide sequence: TGTGCCAGCAGTTTTTCTGACACAAACAATGAGCAGTTCTTC.